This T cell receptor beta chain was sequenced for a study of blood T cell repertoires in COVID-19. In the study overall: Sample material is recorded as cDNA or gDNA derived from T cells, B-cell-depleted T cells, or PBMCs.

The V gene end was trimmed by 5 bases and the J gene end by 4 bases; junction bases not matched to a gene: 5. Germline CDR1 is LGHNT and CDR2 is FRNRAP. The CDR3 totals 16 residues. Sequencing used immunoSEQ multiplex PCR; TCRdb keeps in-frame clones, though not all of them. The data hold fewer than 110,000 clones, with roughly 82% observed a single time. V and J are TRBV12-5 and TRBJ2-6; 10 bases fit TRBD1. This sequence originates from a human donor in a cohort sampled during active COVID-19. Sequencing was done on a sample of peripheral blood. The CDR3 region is CASGTDRGPGANVLTF. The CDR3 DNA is TGTGCTAGTGGTACAGACAGGGGGCCCGGGGCCAACGTCCTGACTTTC.